Each of the 25 T cell receptor beta chains below was sequenced from the same sample in a study of blood T cell repertoires in COVID-19. Using immunoSEQ multiplex PCR, the repertoire was profiled, and TCRdb retains in-frame clones only, with some absent. This sample has 100,000 to 150,000 clones, with 81% found just once. The material sequenced was peripheral blood. The source is a woman aged 55-75 years with active or convalescent COVID-19.

The J gene is TRBJ1-3, the V gene TRBV10-2; D not resolved. The length of the CDR3 is 14 residues. Trimming removed 3 bases from V and 3 bases from J, with 9 bases in between. Per the germline V gene, CDR1 is WSHSY and CDR2 is SAAADI. Written as DNA, the CDR3 is TGCGCCAGCAGTGAACGGGTCGGTGGAAACACCATATATTTT. Translated: CASSERVGGNTIYF.

This chain uses TRBV19 with TRBJ1-3, with a possible D match to TRBD1 (6 bases). V lost 3 bases and J lost 0, with 18 bases in between. The germline gives CDR1 LNHDA, CDR2 SQIVND (reference sequence). The CDR3 extends over 18 amino acids. DNA for the CDR3: TGTGCCAGTAGTATTCTTCGGGGACAACTATCCTCTGGAAACACCATATATTTT. Amino acids: CASSILRGQLSSGNTIYF.

The DNA of the CDR3 is TGTGCCAGCTCACCTTATGGTCTAGCTAACTATGGCTACACCTTC. Amino acids: CASSPYGLANYGYTF. The chain is built from TRBV18 and TRBJ1-2, with D unclear. Trimming removed 3 bases from V and 0 bases from J, with 11 bases in between. Germline V lookup: CDR1 KGHSH, CDR2 LQKENI. CDR3 length: 15 amino acids.

The chain employs TRBV5-5 and TRBJ2-2, with 7 bases fitting TRBD1. The CDR3 loop spans 15 amino acids. Unmatched junction bases numbered 5, after V lost 4 bases and J lost 2 bases. CDR1 is SGHKS, CDR2 YYEKEE, per germline (reference sequence). In nucleotides, the CDR3 is TGTGCCAGCAGCGCCAGGGGGTTTAACACCGGGGAGCTGTTTTTT. Translated, it gives CASSARGFNTGELFF.

The genes are TRBV19 and TRBJ2-1, with 11 nucleotides matching TRBD1. The CDR3 has 13 amino acids. CDR1 is LNHDA and CDR2 is SQIVND in the germline V gene (reference sequence). V lost 4 bases, J lost 9 bases, and 2 bases stayed unmatched. The CDR3 coding sequence is TGTGCCAGTAGTACCGGGACAGGGGGTGAGCAGTTCTTC. Protein sequence: CASSTGTGGEQFF.

This rearrangement joins TRBV11-2 to TRBJ1-2, with unresolved D. V was pared by 5 bases and J by 8 bases, with 15 bases between. The CDR3 loop spans 13 amino acids. Germline V gene sequence: CDR1 SGHAT, CDR2 FQNNGV. The CDR3 DNA sequence: TGTGCCAGCAGCCCGAATAGCGGCGGAGGCTACACCTTC. Amino acids: CASSPNSGGGYTF.

The chain couples TRBV7-2 to TRBJ1-6; D possibly corresponds to TRBD1 (6 bases). Germline-derived CDR1 and CDR2 are SGHTA and FQGNSA. This CDR3 comprises 15 residues. V gave up 2 bases and J gave up 10 bases, with 15 bases separating them. The CDR3 loop is CASSLIGGKGSPLHF. The CDR3 coding sequence is TGTGCCAGCAGCTTAATTGGGGGCAAGGGGTCACCCCTCCACTTT.

The chain recombines TRBV5-1 with TRBJ1-1; a weak D match, TRBD1 (5 bases). This CDR3 is built from 16 residues. The germline gives CDR1 SGHRS, CDR2 YFSETQ. V lost 2 bases and J lost 1, with 15 bases in between. CDR3 in DNA: TGCGCCAGCAGCTTTGTGGGGCAGGGCGAGAACACTGAAGCTTTCTTT. This codes for CASSFVGQGENTEAFF.

The chain is built from TRBV28 and TRBJ2-7; possibly TRBD2 for D (5 bases). CDR1 is MDHEN and CDR2 is SYDVKM in the germline V gene. This CDR3 has 13 amino acids. V was shortened by 5 bases and J by 6 bases, with 14 bases between the two germline ends. CDR3 amino acids: CASSPLGYSEQYF. DNA for the CDR3: TGTGCCAGCAGTCCACTAGGGTATAGCGAGCAGTACTTC.

The rearrangement links TRBV7-8 to TRBJ1-2; 7 bases fit TRBD1. The V gene end was trimmed by 6 bases and the J gene end by 5 bases; junction bases not matched to a gene: 12. CDR3 length: 15 amino acids. Germline V CDR1 and CDR2: SGHVS, FQNEAQ. In nucleotides, the CDR3 is TGTGCCAGCAGTTCGATGACAGGGAATTGGTATGGCTACACCTTC. Translation gives CASSSMTGNWYGYTF.

The V call is TRBV6-2 or TRBV6-3, the J call TRBJ2-3; D gene unclear. CDR1 and CDR2 (germline): MNHEY, SVGEGT. There are 14 residues in the CDR3. The V gene lost 2 bases and the J gene lost 0 bases, with 6 bases spanning the gap. The CDR3: CASSYRSSTDTQYF. The CDR3, as DNA: TGTGCCAGCAGTTACAGGAGCAGCACAGATACGCAGTATTTT.

This clone was counted only a few times. V gene TRBV19 combines with J gene TRBJ1-1; TRBD1 matches 8 bases. Losses at the gene ends were 5 bases for V and 5 bases for J; bases not matched to a gene: 7. The CDR3 has 14 residues. CDR1 and CDR2 (germline): LNHDA, SQIVND (reference sequence). CDR3 sequence reads: CASSAGQGGTEAFF. The CDR3 coding sequence is TGTGCCAGTAGTGCCGGACAGGGAGGGACTGAAGCTTTCTTT. The whole variable domain, remainder taken from reference TRBV19 and TRBJ1-1, is DGGITQSPKYLFRKEGQNVTLSCEQNLNHDAMYWYRQDPGQGLRLIYYSQIVNDFQKGDIAEGYSVSREKKESFPLTVTSAQKNPTAFYLCASSAGQGGTEAFFGQGTRLTVV.

The chain joins TRBV28 to TRBJ1-1; D unresolved. CDR1 is MDHEN and CDR2 is SYDVKM in the germline V gene. With 2 bases removed from V and 3 bases from J, the gap between germline ends came to 22 bases. CDR3 length equals 18 residues. CDR3 sequence (DNA): TGTGCCAGCAGTTTAGGGAGGGCAGTTCTGGGAGAGGACACTGAAGCTTTCTTT. Its translation: CASSLGRAVLGEDTEAFF.

The chain combines TRBV27 with TRBJ1-2; the match to TRBD1 covers 9 bases. This CDR3 is built from 14 residues. The V segment lost 3 bases and the J segment 6 bases; nucleotides outside the gene matches: 5. Germline lookup yields CDR1 MNHEY and CDR2 SMNVEV (reference sequence). DNA for the CDR3: TGTGCCAGCAGTTTCATACAGGGGGCGAATGGCTACACCTTC. Encoded protein: CASSFIQGANGYTF.

This clone was detected a few times. The rearrangement joins TRBV18 to TRBJ1-1, with D maybe TRBD1 (5 bases). The CDR3 is 16 amino acids. Trimming left V 1 base short and J 0 bases short, with 12 bases between. Germline V gene data show CDR1 as KGHSH and CDR2 as LQKENI. CDR3 nucleotides: TGTGCCAGCTCACCACGTTCGCAGGGCCTGAACACTGAAGCTTTCTTT. This sequence encodes CASSPRSQGLNTEAFF. The variable domain in full, with the rest retrieved from reference TRBV18 and TRBJ1-1, is NAGVMQNPRHLVRRRGQEARLRCSPMKGHSHVYWYRQLPEEGLKFMVYLQKENIIDESGMPKERFSAEFPKEGPSILRIQQVVRGDSAAYFCASSPRSQGLNTEAFFGQGTRLTVV.

This clone came up a few times. This chain joins TRBV7-8 and TRBJ2-5; no definite D call. The V gene's germline CDR1 is SGHVS and CDR2 FQNEAQ. The CDR3 runs to 11 residues. V was trimmed by 5 bases and J by 4 bases, leaving 5 bases between them. In DNA form, the CDR3 reads TGTGCCAGCAGCGTCCTAGAGACCCAGTACTTC. Protein sequence: CASSVLETQYF.

The genes are TRBV3-1 (or the pseudogene TRBV3-2) and TRBJ2-5; a possible D gene is TRBD2 (7 bases). CDR1 and CDR2 from the germline V gene are LGHDT and YNNKEL (reference sequence). CDR3 size: 18 residues. The V end was cut by 2 bases, the J end by 1 base, with 20 bases between. The chain's CDR3 is CASSQTSWEGVPQETQYF. CDR3 coding DNA: TGTGCCAGCAGCCAAACCTCCTGGGAGGGGGTACCCCAAGAGACCCAGTACTTC.

This clone was seen once. CDR3 DNA sequence: TGTGCCAGTAGTACGACTAGCGGGAGGGCCCCATCAGCCGCGGATACGCAGTATTTT. This codes for CASSTTSGRAPSAADTQYF. The chain recombines TRBV19 with TRBJ2-3, with TRBD2 matching over 14 bases. From germline, CDR1 is LNHDA and CDR2 SQIVND (reference sequence). Unmatched junction bases numbered 15, after V lost 4 bases and J lost 6 bases. This CDR3 region has 19 residues.

In this sample, this clone turned up once. This sequence joins TRBV24-1 and TRBJ2-3; D is perhaps TRBD1 (6 bases). The CDR3 is made up of 12 amino acids. The V end was cut by 5 bases, the J end by 5 bases, with 7 bases between. Germline assignment: CDR1 KGHDR and CDR2 SFDVKD. The CDR3 loop reads CATSGGGDTQYF. The DNA for the CDR3 is TGTGCCACCAGTGGAGGGGGAGATACGCAGTATTTT.

The chain is built from TRBV19 and TRBJ1-3, with 8 nucleotides matching TRBD1. After removal of 5 bases from V and 0 bases from J, the junction contained 9 bases not matched to a gene. Germline V gene data show CDR1 as LNHDA and CDR2 as SQIVND (reference sequence). This CDR3 has 17 residues. The CDR3 region is CASSPAGQASSGNTIYF. The CDR3 DNA sequence: TGTGCCAGTAGTCCCGCGGGACAGGCCTCCTCTGGAAACACCATATATTTT.

The chain recombines TRBV13 with TRBJ2-3, with 8 bases lining up with TRBD1. Germline V gene sequence: CDR1 PRHDT, CDR2 FYEKMQ (reference sequence). V was pared by 3 bases and J by 1 base, with 9 bases of the junction left unmatched. This CDR3 is 17 amino acids long. The CDR3 reads CASSFGQGRVGTDTQYF. The CDR3, as DNA: TGTGCCAGCAGCTTCGGACAGGGTCGCGTGGGCACAGATACGCAGTATTTT.

This clone was detected once. The chain combines TRBV6-5 with TRBJ2-1; D might be TRBD2 (6 bases). Germline assignment: CDR1 MNHEY and CDR2 SVGAGI. The CDR3 has 15 residues. The germline V and J ends were trimmed by 0 bases and 5 bases, with 11 bases remaining between them. The CDR3, as DNA: TGTGCCAGCAGTTACTCCCCGGCGGGGCACAATGAGCAGTTCTTC. Translating it yields CASSYSPAGHNEQFF.

V and J are TRBV27 and TRBJ2-7; TRBD2 aligns across 8 bases. CDR1 and CDR2 from the germline V gene are MNHEY and SMNVEV (reference sequence). Unmatched junction bases numbered 5, after V lost 2 bases and J lost 2 bases. The CDR3 sequence is 15 residues long. The CDR3 region has the DNA TGTGCCAGCAGTTTAGGCCGGGGGGGGGCCTACGAGCAGTACTTC. It encodes CASSLGRGGAYEQYF.

This chain joins TRBV24-1 and TRBJ2-1; 9 bases line up with TRBD2. CDR3 size: 16 residues. Germline V gene data show CDR1 as KGHDR and CDR2 as SFDVKD. The ends lost 3 bases at V and 6 bases at J; junction bases unmatched: 8. The CDR3 bases are TGTGCCACCAGTGATCGTTTTAGCGGGAGAGGCAATGAGCAGTTCTTC. Its translation: CATSDRFSGRGNEQFF.

CDR3 sequence reads: CASSPRTSGGAKFF. The CDR3 coding sequence is TGTGCCAGCAGCCCAAGGACTAGCGGGGGGGCGAAGTTCTTC. This chain connects TRBV7-2 to TRBJ2-1; 15 bases fit TRBD2. Per germline, CDR1 SGHTA and CDR2 FQGNSA. V was pared by 5 bases and J by 14 bases, with 7 bases of the junction left unmatched. The CDR3 totals 14 residues. Based on the CDR3 plus reference TRBV7-2 and TRBJ2-1, the full variable domain is GAGVSQSPSNKVTEKGKDVELRCDPISGHTALYWYRQSLGQGLEFLIYFQGNSAPDKSGLPSDRFSAERTGGSVSTLTIQRTQQEDSAVYLCASSPRTSGGAKFFGPGTRLTVL.